The 9 T cell receptor beta chains below all came from one sample that was sequenced in a study of blood T cells in healthy people across ages. A second PCR of about 6 to 11 cycles used a sample-barcoded 5' primer and a J-beta primer mix. TCRdb re-derived calls from the 5' RACE reads in MiXCR, one entry per CDR3 protein. This table has more than 1,400,000 distinct CDR3 sequences, 42% appearing once. Sequences were obtained from blood. These TCRs come from a woman younger than 35 in good health.

This clonotype was recorded a few times. This chain uses TRBV5-1 with TRBJ1-1; TRBD1 agrees at 7 bases. The CDR3 totals 14 residues. From germline, CDR1 is SGHRS and CDR2 YFSETQ. Trimming cost V 4 bases and J 4 bases; bases outside gene matches: 7. CDR3 nucleotide sequence: TGCGCCAGCAGCCCGCCCAGGGGGGGCACTGAAGCTTTCTTT. Its translation: CASSPPRGGTEAFF.

V usage is TRBV11-1 and J usage is TRBJ2-1; 7 bases agree with TRBD2. This CDR3 region has 16 residues. Germline CDR1 reads SGHAT; CDR2 reads FQDESV (reference sequence). J gave up 6 bases and V 6 bases, and 14 bases lay outside the gene matches. The CDR3 is CASSVMPSGPRNEQFF. CDR3 in DNA: TGTGCCAGCAGTGTAATGCCTAGCGGCCCTCGCAATGAGCAGTTCTTC.

The table lists this clonotype with a few counts. The genes are TRBV7-2 and TRBJ2-7, with a possible D match to TRBD1 (5 bases). Trimming shortened V by 5 bases and J by 4 bases, and 15 bases separated the two germline ends. Germline V gene data show CDR1 as SGHTA and CDR2 as FQGNSA. The CDR3 length is 14 residues. CDR3 in DNA: TGTGCCAGCAGCACCCTGGGCGGACATTACGAGCAGTACTTC. Protein: CASSTLGGHYEQYF.

The chain employs TRBV20-1 and TRBJ2-3; D may match TRBD1 or TRBD2 (5 bases each). This CDR3 comprises 12 residues. The germline CDR1 and CDR2 sequences are DFQATT and SNEGSKA (reference sequence). The V gene lost 4 bases and the J gene lost 2 bases, with 7 bases spanning the gap. This CDR3 is CSATGTTDTQYF. The CDR3, as DNA: TGCAGTGCTACCGGGACCACAGATACGCAGTATTTT.

This clonotype was found a few times. The CDR3 region is CAISGYGPVGPQHF. The CDR3 region has the DNA TGTGCCATCAGTGGTTACGGGCCGGTTGGGCCCCAGCATTTT. The chain links TRBV10-3 to TRBJ1-5; D not certain. CDR3 length equals 14 residues. Germline loops: CDR1 ENHRY, CDR2 SYGVKD. The ends were cut back, 4 bases at V and 9 bases at J, with 16 bases in the middle.

The V and J genes are TRBV27 and TRBJ2-6, with D tentatively TRBD1 (5 bases). The CDR3 sequence is 16 residues long. The V end lost 10 bases, the J end lost 2 bases, and 18 bases lay between the germline ends. CDR1 and CDR2 from the germline V gene are MNHEY and SMNVEV (reference sequence). CDR3 sequence: CATTSVGATGANVLTF. In nucleotides, the CDR3 is TGTGCCACGACCTCGGTTGGGGCTACTGGGGCCAACGTCCTGACTTTC.

J is TRBJ1-5 and V is TRBV6-1; D is ambiguous. Germline lookup yields CDR1 MNHNS and CDR2 SASEGT. This CDR3 region has 15 residues. Trimming took off 0 bases at V and 4 bases at J, with 10 bases between the two ends. CDR3 sequence reads: CASSEALRRNQPQHF. The CDR3 DNA reads as TGTGCCAGCAGTGAAGCGCTTCGGAGGAATCAGCCCCAGCATTTT.

The chain couples TRBV12-3 or TRBV12-4 to TRBJ1-1; 8 bases are shared with TRBD1. There are 14 residues in the CDR3. V was clipped by 5 bases and J by 5 bases; unmatched bases: 7. The CDR3 DNA is TGTGCCAGCAGTCTTCAGGGGGCGCGTACTGAAGCTTTCTTT. This encodes CASSLQGARTEAFF.

The rearrangement joins TRBV6-5 to TRBJ2-7; the match to TRBD1 covers 9 bases. Per the germline V gene, CDR1 is MNHEY and CDR2 is SVGAGI. J was trimmed by 0 bases and V by 5 bases; bases with no gene match: 8. The CDR3 length is 16 residues. The CDR3 DNA sequence: TGTGCCAGCAGTCCGGACAGGGGCCTTAGCTCCTACGAGCAGTACTTC. Protein sequence: CASSPDRGLSSYEQYF.